These 17 T cell receptor beta chains were sequenced from one sample in a study of blood T cell repertoires in COVID-19. Measured with immunoSEQ multiplex PCR; TCRdb has only the in-frame clones, and not every one. Of around 150,000 clones listed, 80% to 95% were seen once; the top ten hold approximately 4.6%. Sequencing was done on a sample of peripheral blood. All receptors derive from a woman aged 50 to 60 with acute or convalescent COVID-19.

The V gene is TRBV28, the J gene TRBJ2-2; 8 bases align to TRBD2. The CDR3 loop spans 18 amino acids. Germline V gene sequence: CDR1 MDHEN, CDR2 SYDVKM. V gave up 8 bases and J gave up 4 bases; unmatched junction bases: 18. This CDR3 is CASSLSVAGTIRTGELFF. The CDR3 coding sequence is TGTGCCAGCTCCCTTTCTGTAGCGGGAACAATTCGCACCGGGGAGCTGTTTTTT.

The chain links TRBV12-3 or TRBV12-4 to TRBJ1-5; a weak D match, TRBD1 (5 bases). The ends were cut back, 7 bases at V and 4 bases at J, with 11 bases in the middle. This CDR3 spans 13 amino acids. CDR3 amino acids: CASNGGSNQPQHF. CDR3 bases: TGTGCCAGCAACGGGGGTTCAAATCAGCCCCAGCATTTT.

The chain employs TRBV28 and TRBJ2-7, with D possibly being TRBD1 (5 bases). The length of the CDR3 is 12 residues. Trimming pared 10 bases from V and 6 bases from J, leaving 16 bases between. In germline, CDR1 is MDHEN, CDR2 SYDVKM. The CDR3 reads CATRQLPGEQYF. The CDR3, as DNA: TGTGCCACCCGACAGCTACCGGGCGAGCAGTACTTC. The whole variable domain, remainder taken from reference TRBV28 and TRBJ2-7, is DVKVTQSSRYLVKRTGEKVFLECVQDMDHENMFWYRQDPGLGLRLIYFSYDVKMKEKGDIPEGYSVSREKKERFSLILESASTNQTSMYLCATRQLPGEQYFGPGTRLTVT.

The chain is built from TRBV7-2 and TRBJ2-3, with 9 bases lining up with TRBD2. Germline V gives CDR1 SGHTA, CDR2 FQGNSA. The V and J ends lost 4 bases and 2 bases, in that order; junction bases with no gene match: 4. The CDR3 is made up of 15 amino acids. This CDR3 is CASSWASGVTDTQYF. CDR3 DNA: TGTGCCAGCAGCTGGGCTAGCGGGGTCACAGATACGCAGTATTTT. Variable domain in full (rest from reference TRBV7-2 and TRBJ2-3): GAGVSQSPSNKVTEKGKDVELRCDPISGHTALYWYRQSLGQGLEFLIYFQGNSAPDKSGLPSDRFSAERTGGSVSTLTIQRTQQEDSAVYLCASSWASGVTDTQYFGPGTRLTVL.

The chain combines TRBV28 with TRBJ1-5, with 7 bases matching TRBD1. V was pared by 4 bases and J by 4 bases, with 13 bases of the junction left unmatched. Germline CDR1 is MDHEN and CDR2 is SYDVKM. The CDR3 covers 17 residues. CDR3 amino acids: CASSSNRQGPTNQPQHF. The DNA for the CDR3 is TGTGCCAGCAGTTCCAATCGACAGGGTCCAACAAATCAGCCCCAGCATTTT.

The chain employs TRBV27 and TRBJ2-7, with D possibly being TRBD2 (6 bases). This CDR3 has 11 residues. Germline V lookup: CDR1 MNHEY, CDR2 SMNVEV (reference sequence). V was shortened by 5 bases and J by 5 bases, with 7 bases between the two germline ends. The CDR3 sequence is CASSRENEQYF. As DNA, the CDR3 is TGTGCCAGCAGTCGGGAGAACGAGCAGTACTTC.

This chain links TRBV24-1 with TRBJ1-1, with 9 bases aligning to TRBD1. The CDR3 totals 13 residues. The V gene end was trimmed by 9 bases and the J gene end by 5 bases; junction bases not matched to a gene: 6. From germline, CDR1 is KGHDR and CDR2 SFDVKD. The CDR3 bases are TGTGCCACCCAAGGACAGGGGCGGACTGAAGCTTTCTTT. It specifies CATQGQGRTEAFF.

This rearrangement joins TRBV5-1 to TRBJ2-1; 7 bases agree with TRBD2. Germline V gene data show CDR1 as SGHRS and CDR2 as YFSETQ. Germline trimming cut 4 bases from V and 1 base from J; bases unmatched to any gene: 5. There are 15 residues in the CDR3. The CDR3 DNA follows: TGCGCCAGCAGCCCCCGGGACTATTCCTACAATGAGCAGTTCTTC. It translates to CASSPRDYSYNEQFF.

This clone was counted a single time. The chain employs TRBV19 and TRBJ1-5, with TRBD1 identical over 9 bases. V shed 3 bases and J 4 bases; nucleotides not matched to a gene: 13. CDR1 and CDR2 from the germline V gene are LNHDA and SQIVND (reference sequence). CDR3 length: 18 amino acids. CDR3 nucleotide sequence: TGTGCCAGTAGTATTTGGTTTGTCGGACAGGGGAATAATCAGCCCCAGCATTTT. It specifies CASSIWFVGQGNNQPQHF.

The chain couples TRBV4-3 to TRBJ1-5; D might be TRBD1 (5 bases). The CDR3 has 17 residues. Germline V gene sequence: CDR1 LGHNA, CDR2 YSLEER. V was shortened by 0 bases and J by 4 bases, with 16 bases between the two germline ends. The CDR3 bases are TGCGCCAGCAGCCAAGACGTGTTAGCCCCAGGGAATCAGCCCCAGCATTTT. This sequence encodes CASSQDVLAPGNQPQHF.

To note about this clone: The sample has other DNA sequences that encode this CDR3 too. The chain is built from TRBV5-1 and TRBJ1-1, with D possibly TRBD1 on 6 matching bases. V was trimmed by 4 bases and J by 5 bases, leaving 12 bases between them. The CDR3 runs 13 residues. Germline CDR1 is SGHRS and CDR2 is YFSETQ. The CDR3 loop is CASSPGQGTEAFF. CDR3 coding DNA: TGCGCCAGCAGCCCCGGCCAGGGGACTGAAGCTTTCTTT.

The chain has TRBV5-1 and TRBJ2-7; 7 nucleotides match TRBD1. The CDR3 consists of 14 residues. Germline V gene lookup returns CDR1 SGHRS and CDR2 YFSETQ. V dropped 5 bases and J dropped 0; count of bases not matched to a gene: 5. This CDR3 is CASSPRDSSYEQYF. The CDR3 bases are TGCGCCAGCAGTCCCCGGGACAGCTCCTACGAGCAGTACTTC.

Details on this clone: The junction differs from germline at one of its ends, possibly a read error. The rearrangement uses TRBV9 and TRBJ2-1, with TRBD2 matching over 7 bases. In germline, CDR1 is SGDLS, CDR2 YYNGEE. This CDR3 contains 20 residues. The chain's CDR3 is CASSPSAARTREPSHNEQFF. The CDR3 DNA reads as TGTGCCAGCAGCCCTTCCGCCGCCAGGACTAGGGAACCCTCCCACAATGAGCAGTTCTTC.

The chain is built from TRBV2 and TRBJ2-7, with no clear D. Trimming stripped 7 bases from V and 6 bases from J, with 16 bases between. From germline, CDR1 is SNHLY and CDR2 FYNNEI. The CDR3 loop spans 13 amino acids. CDR3 protein: CASKLSPGSEQYF. CDR3 DNA sequence: TGTGCCAGCAAGCTGTCCCCGGGTTCCGAGCAGTACTTC.

The chain combines TRBV7-2 with TRBJ1-6, with 7 bases identical to TRBD1. Per the germline V gene, CDR1 is SGHTA and CDR2 is FQGNSA. The CDR3 extends over 16 amino acids. The J segment lost 0 bases and the V segment lost 6 bases, leaving 5 bases of the junction unmatched. In nucleotides, the CDR3 is TGTGCCAGCAGGTCGACAGGGAGCTCCTATAATTCACCCCTCCACTTT. Its translation is CASRSTGSSYNSPLHF.

The chain carries TRBV11-2 and TRBJ2-7; D remains unclear. This CDR3 region has 12 residues. The germline V gene has CDR1 SGHAT and CDR2 FQNNGV. V was trimmed by 5 bases and J by 4 bases, leaving 9 bases between them. The CDR3 loop reads CASSLDGYEQYF. CDR3 DNA: TGTGCCAGCAGCCTCGACGGGTACGAGCAGTACTTC.

The V call is TRBV12-3 or TRBV12-4, the J call TRBJ2-2; D not resolved. CDR3 size: 12 residues. V was trimmed by 10 bases and J by 3 bases, leaving 9 bases between them. CDR3: CATARHTGELFF. The CDR3 nucleotides are TGTGCCACGGCGAGGCACACCGGGGAGCTGTTTTTT.